Shown below are 31 T cell receptor beta chains from a single sample sequenced in a study of blood T cell repertoires in COVID-19. Method: immunoSEQ multiplex PCR; TCRdb's copy keeps in-frame clones and lacks some. The data show 310,000 or so clones, roughly 91% seen once. Sequences were obtained from peripheral blood. The source is a man aged 50-59 years with active or convalescent COVID-19.

CDR3 in amino acids: CASSLQGTYEKLFF. The CDR3, as DNA: TGTGCCAGCAGCTTACAGGGTACTTACGAAAAACTGTTTTTT. The chain is built from TRBV5-4 and TRBJ1-4, with D maybe TRBD1 (6 bases). From germline, CDR1 is SGHNT and CDR2 YYREEE (reference sequence). V lost 2 bases, J lost 8 bases, and 13 bases lay in between. This CDR3 is built from 14 residues.

The chain employs TRBV7-2 and TRBJ2-5, with unresolved D. V was trimmed by 2 bases and J by 1 base, leaving 8 bases between them. The germline V gene has CDR1 SGHTA and CDR2 FQGNSA. This CDR3 is built from 14 residues. CDR3 loop: CASSLTWAQETQYF. The CDR3 DNA sequence: TGTGCCAGCAGCTTAACTTGGGCCCAAGAGACCCAGTACTTC.

This clone was recorded a few times. CDR3 protein: CAWSEGSDRSNQPQHF. In DNA form, the CDR3 reads TGTGCCTGGAGTGAAGGTAGCGACAGGTCCAATCAGCCCCAGCATTTT. The chain links TRBV30 to TRBJ1-5; D is possibly TRBD1 (6 bases). Germline CDR1 GTSNPN, CDR2 SVGIG (reference sequence). The length of the CDR3 is 16 residues. The ends were cut back, 1 base at V and 3 bases at J, with 16 bases in the middle.

This sequence joins TRBV5-8 and TRBJ1-5; a weak D match, TRBD1 (6 bases). This CDR3 region has 16 residues. V was pared by 4 bases and J by 0 bases, with 14 bases between. From germline, CDR1 is SGHTS and CDR2 YDEGEE. DNA for the CDR3: TGTGCCAGCAGCCAGGACAGTGCTTTTAGCAATCAGCCCCAGCATTTT. This gives the protein CASSQDSAFSNQPQHF.

The chain has TRBV7-2 and TRBJ2-7; perhaps TRBD1 as D (6 bases). V lost 3 bases and J 2 bases, leaving 11 bases between the germline ends. The CDR3 contains 14 residues. CDR1 is SGHTA and CDR2 is FQGNSA in the germline V gene. The CDR3 here is CASSLFDRPYEQYF. The CDR3 bases are TGTGCCAGCAGCTTGTTTGACAGGCCCTACGAGCAGTACTTC.

The J gene is TRBJ2-7, the V gene TRBV27; 9 bases agree with TRBD1. The germline V gene has CDR1 MNHEY and CDR2 SMNVEV (reference sequence). Trimming cost V 5 bases and J 1 base; bases outside gene matches: 9. CDR3 size: 16 residues. The CDR3 coding sequence is TGTGCCAGCAGTATTTATGTAGGGACAGGGTCCTACGAGCAGTACTTC. As protein: CASSIYVGTGSYEQYF.

The rearrangement links TRBV7-9 to TRBJ1-6; 9 positions match TRBD1. Germline V CDR1 and CDR2: SEHNR, FQNEAQ (reference sequence). This CDR3 has 15 residues. V lost 4 bases to trimming and J lost 8 bases; unmatched junction nucleotides: 6. The CDR3 DNA reads as TGTGCCAGCAGCTCCTGGACAGGGGTAGATTCACCCCTCCACTTT. Translation gives CASSSWTGVDSPLHF.

DNA of the CDR3: TGTGCCAGCAGCAAAGGGACCGGGACAGGGGCCTTTGGCTATGGCTACACCTTC. Protein: CASSKGTGTGAFGYGYTF. This sequence joins TRBV6-2 or TRBV6-3 and TRBJ1-2, with 10 positions matching TRBD1. The CDR3 contains 18 residues. Germline V gene lookup returns CDR1 MNHEY and CDR2 SVGEGT. The J segment lost 4 bases and the V segment lost 6 bases, leaving 17 bases of the junction unmatched.

The rearrangement uses TRBV7-6 and TRBJ2-7, with TRBD1 as a possible D gene (6 bases). V gave up 5 bases and J gave up 3 bases, with 11 bases separating them. Germline V lookup: CDR1 SGHVS, CDR2 FNYEAQ. This CDR3 is built from 13 residues. The CDR3 DNA is TGTGCCAGCAGCCCAGGACAGAGCTACGAGCAGTACTTC. Translating it yields CASSPGQSYEQYF.

The CDR3 loop is CASSHGTELSEAFF. The CDR3 DNA sequence: TGTGCCAGCAGCCACGGGACAGAACTATCTGAAGCTTTCTTT. The V gene is TRBV7-9, the J gene TRBJ1-1, with 7 nucleotides matching TRBD1. This CDR3 comprises 14 residues. Trimming took 5 bases from V and 6 from J; bases not matched to a gene: 9. Germline CDR1 reads SEHNR; CDR2 reads FQNEAQ (reference sequence).

This clone was detected only once. The rearrangement uses TRBV2 and TRBJ1-1; D is undetermined. The V and J ends lost 6 bases and 3 bases respectively, with 8 bases between them. The CDR3 is made up of 12 amino acids. CDR1 and CDR2 (germline): SNHLY, FYNNEI. The CDR3 reads CASSWADTEAFF. The CDR3 DNA is TGTGCCAGCAGCTGGGCTGACACTGAAGCTTTCTTT.

CDR3 coding DNA: TGTGCCAGCAGTTACTCAAACAGGGGGAACACTGAAGCTTTCTTT. Translating gives CASSYSNRGNTEAFF. The chain is built from TRBV6-5 and TRBJ1-1; TRBD1 aligns across 7 bases. With 0 bases clipped from V and 1 base from J, the junction kept 2 bases outside the gene matches. Germline lookup yields CDR1 MNHEY and CDR2 SVGAGI. The CDR3 sequence is 15 residues long.

The chain carries TRBV23-1 and TRBJ1-5; D is undetermined. TRBV23-1 carries the ORF label, with uncertain function. The CDR3 consists of 18 residues. V lost 1 base, J lost 1 base, and 17 bases lay in between. CDR3 in amino acids: CASSQFVGGTRSNQPQHF. CDR3 coding DNA: TGCGCCAGCAGTCAATTTGTCGGAGGCACGAGAAGCAATCAGCCCCAGCATTTT.

The CDR3 DNA reads TGTGCCAGCAGCTTCGTTCCGACAGGGGATCAGCCCCAGCATTTT. Residues: CASSFVPTGDQPQHF. The chain links TRBV7-2 to TRBJ1-5, with 8 bases lining up with TRBD1. The V gene end was trimmed by 3 bases and the J gene end by 5 bases; junction bases not matched to a gene: 6. The CDR3 is 15 residues long. From germline, CDR1 is SGHTA and CDR2 FQGNSA.

About this clone: Distinct nucleotide sequences in the sample also encode this CDR3. V usage is TRBV5-1 and J usage is TRBJ1-1; possible D gene TRBD1, 6 bases. CDR1 and CDR2 (germline): SGHRS, YFSETQ. This CDR3 is built from 14 residues. V was shortened by 2 bases and J by 2 bases, with 10 bases between the two germline ends. The CDR3 DNA reads TGCGCCAGCAGCTTAAACAGGGCCAACACTGAAGCTTTCTTT. Translating it yields CASSLNRANTEAFF.

This sequence joins TRBV5-1 and TRBJ2-3, with 10 bases fitting TRBD1. This CDR3 spans 16 amino acids. With V trimmed by 1 base and J by 2 bases, 4 bases remained unmatched. Looked up from germline, CDR1 is SGHRS and CDR2 is YFSETQ. The CDR3: CASSLTGTGVTDTQYF. The CDR3 DNA is TGCGCCAGCAGCTTGACCGGGACAGGGGTCACAGATACGCAGTATTTT.

The chain joins TRBV12-3 or TRBV12-4 to TRBJ1-5, with 8 bases matching TRBD1. CDR3 length: 13 residues. V was clipped by 6 bases and J by 4 bases; unmatched bases: 2. The CDR3 nucleotides are TGTGCCAGCAGATACAGGGGGAATCAGCCCCAGCATTTT. Translation gives CASRYRGNQPQHF.

The chain combines TRBV19 with TRBJ1-1, with TRBD1 identical over 8 bases. Germline trimming cut 2 bases from V and 5 bases from J; bases unmatched to any gene: 7. Per the germline V gene, CDR1 is LNHDA and CDR2 is SQIVND (reference sequence). This CDR3 contains 15 residues. DNA of the CDR3: TGTGCCAGTAGTATACCGGGACAGGACATTACTGAAGCTTTCTTT. This sequence encodes CASSIPGQDITEAFF.

The gene calls are TRBV7-9 and TRBJ1-2; 9 nucleotides match TRBD1. CDR3 length: 17 residues. The V segment lost 5 bases and the J segment 0 bases; nucleotides outside the gene matches: 10. Germline V CDR1 and CDR2: SEHNR, FQNEAQ (reference sequence). CDR3 nucleotides: TGTGCCAGCAGCCTTGAAAAGGGACAGGGTTCTAACTATGGCTACACCTTC. Amino acid sequence: CASSLEKGQGSNYGYTF.

The V gene is TRBV21-1, the J gene TRBJ2-2; TRBD2 is the table's D call and was not checked against the DNA. TRBV21-1 is classified as a pseudogene. The CDR3 length is 18 residues. CDR3 nucleotide sequence: TGTGCCAGCAGCAAAGCGCCAAGGAGGGCTGAGAACACCGGGGAGCTGTTTTTT. It specifies CASSKAPRRAENTGELFF.

This clone was detected only once. The chain recombines TRBV4-3 with TRBJ1-6; no firm D call. Germline V lookup: CDR1 LGHNA, CDR2 YSLEER. The CDR3 length is 17 residues. The V gene lost 0 bases and the J gene lost 2 bases, with 11 bases spanning the gap. The CDR3 protein is CASSQDRAPPYNSPLHF. The CDR3 DNA reads as TGCGCCAGCAGCCAAGATCGCGCACCGCCCTATAATTCACCCCTCCACTTT.

This clone has more than one count but fewer than ten. The CDR3 protein is CASSLGQGPDTQYF. The DNA of the CDR3 is TGCGCCAGCAGCCTGGGACAGGGGCCAGATACGCAGTATTTT. The gene calls are TRBV5-1 and TRBJ2-3; 10 bases agree with TRBD1. The germline V gene has CDR1 SGHRS and CDR2 YFSETQ. V was clipped by 4 bases and J by 4 bases; unmatched bases: 3. This CDR3 comprises 14 residues.

V gene TRBV28 combines with J gene TRBJ2-3; D perhaps matches TRBD1 (6 bases). Germline CDR1 and CDR2: MDHEN and SYDVKM. With 6 bases removed from V and 0 bases from J, the gap between germline ends came to 13 bases. This CDR3 spans 15 amino acids. The CDR3 sequence: CASSPGDTSTDTQYF. The CDR3 coding sequence is TGTGCCAGCAGCCCTGGGGACACTAGCACAGATACGCAGTATTTT.

This chain uses TRBV27 with TRBJ2-7; tentatively, D is TRBD2 (6 bases). Trimming cost V 3 bases and J 3 bases, with 12 bases left between them. Looked up from germline, CDR1 is MNHEY and CDR2 is SMNVEV (reference sequence). This CDR3 comprises 14 residues. DNA for the CDR3: TGTGCCAGCAGTTTCCGGGACTCCTTCTACGAGCAGTACTTC. Translated: CASSFRDSFYEQYF.

V usage is TRBV6-5 and J usage is TRBJ1-1; perhaps TRBD1 as D (5 bases). This CDR3 has 15 amino acids. CDR1 is MNHEY and CDR2 is SVGAGI in the germline V gene. With 2 bases removed from V and 3 bases from J, the gap between germline ends came to 13 bases. This CDR3 reads CASSYGGNRDTEAFF. The CDR3 region has the DNA TGTGCCAGCAGTTACGGGGGGAATAGGGACACTGAAGCTTTCTTT.

The CDR3 coding sequence is TGTGCTAGTGGTTTGGAGGAGGGTGGCTACACCTTC. Its protein product is CASGLEEGGYTF. V usage is TRBV12-5 and J usage is TRBJ1-2; no clear D gene. This CDR3 is built from 12 residues. V shed 1 base and J shed 7 bases, with 7 bases lying between them. Germline assignment: CDR1 LGHNT and CDR2 FRNRAP.

The V call is TRBV6-4, the J call TRBJ2-3, with D maybe TRBD2 (6 bases). CDR1 and CDR2 from the germline V gene are MRHNA and SNTAGT. Between the trimmed V and J ends, which lost 5 bases and 5 bases, there was a span of 8 bases. The CDR3 has 12 residues. The CDR3 here is CASSPGGDTQYF. For the CDR3, the DNA is TGTGCCAGCAGTCCCGGGGGAGATACGCAGTATTTT.

V gene TRBV9 combines with J gene TRBJ1-2, with D possibly TRBD1 on 6 matching bases. Germline CDR1 SGDLS, CDR2 YYNGEE. V shed 0 bases and J shed 4 bases, with 13 bases lying between them. The CDR3 length is 15 residues. CDR3 sequence: CASSVGFQGFYGYTF. The CDR3, as DNA: TGTGCCAGCAGCGTAGGGTTTCAGGGGTTCTATGGCTACACCTTC. Combining the CDR3 with reference TRBV9 and TRBJ1-2 gives the whole variable domain DSGVTQTPKHLITATGQRVTLRCSPRSGDLSVYWYQQSLDQGLQFLIQYYNGEERAKGNILERFSAQQFPDLHSELNLSSLELGDSALYFCASSVGFQGFYGYTFGSGTRLTVV.

The rearrangement links TRBV5-1 to TRBJ2-3; the match to TRBD2 covers 7 bases. The germline CDR1 and CDR2 sequences are SGHRS and YFSETQ. The V segment lost 7 bases and the J segment 0 bases; nucleotides outside the gene matches: 11. The CDR3 length is 16 residues. CDR3 in DNA: TGCGCCAGCTTCGCGGGAGTTGGACGTAGCACAGATACGCAGTATTTT. It codes for CASFAGVGRSTDTQYF. Filled out from reference TRBV5-1 and TRBJ2-3, the complete variable domain reads KAGVTQTPRYLIKTRGQQVTLSCSPISGHRSVSWYQQTPGQGLQFLFEYFSETQRNKGNFPGRFSGRQFSNSRSEMNVSTLELGDSALYLCASFAGVGRSTDTQYFGPGTRLTVL.

The chain has TRBV7-3 and TRBJ1-1; 8 bases agree with TRBD1. With V trimmed by 5 bases and J by 4 bases, 3 bases remained unmatched. CDR3 size: 13 residues. From germline, CDR1 is SGHTA and CDR2 FQGTGA. The CDR3 region is CASSPQGATEAFF. Here the CDR3 DNA reads TGTGCCAGCAGCCCCCAGGGGGCCACTGAAGCTTTCTTT.

The rearrangement links TRBV6-5 to TRBJ2-1; no clear D. V lost 8 bases to trimming and J lost 0 bases, with 11 bases between them. Germline loops: CDR1 MNHEY, CDR2 SVGAGI. This CDR3 is built from 14 residues. CDR3 DNA: TGTGCCAGCCTACCTTCAATCTCCTACAATGAGCAGTTCTTC. It is translated as CASLPSISYNEQFF.